The sequence of this T cell receptor (beta chain) was determined in a study of vaccination and CD4 T cells after COVID-19. Treatment meaning: roughly ten-day PBMC culture with coronavirus spike peptide pools or control peptides (ViraFEST assay). Pre-COVID-19 pandemic sampling (2011-2018) yielded the unexposed donor's CD4+ T cells. CDR1 is SGHTA and CDR2 is FQGTGA in the germline V gene. J gave up 2 bases and V 5 bases, and 2 bases lay outside the gene matches. The CDR3 length is 13 residues. The Oncomine TCR Beta short-read assay was applied to DNA of cultured CD4+ T cells. Cultured CD4+ T cells yielded the extracted genomic DNA. TCRdb re-derived calls from the PCR reads in MiXCR, one entry per CDR3 protein. The table shows around 10,000 distinct CDR3 sequences, with more than 30% occurring only once. This clonotype was found a few times. What it recognizes is unknown.

The chain carries TRBV7-3 and TRBJ2-5; TRBD1 agrees at 7 bases. Source material: CD4+ T cells from blood, cultured in vitro. The TCR comes from a human donor in good health. The CDR3 nucleotides read TGTGCCAGCAGCAGGGACAGACAAGAGACCCAGTACTTC. Encoded protein: CASSRDRQETQYF.